Below are 20 T cell receptor beta chains sequenced from a single sample in a study of Tregs in tolerant kidney transplant recipients. The method was immunoSEQ multiplex PCR; TCRdb's version includes in-frame clones alone and lacks a portion of them. The sample records some 21,000 clones, roughly 80% being singletons. Mixed chimerism was transient after nonmyeloablative marrow transplants from related graft donors. Specimen: CD8+ T cells from blood (PBMCs), collected 6 months after the transplant. These TCRs come from a human patient who received a combined kidney and bone marrow transplant. Part of the T cells may come from the graft donor.

V usage is TRBV4-2 and J usage is TRBJ2-1; 11 bases map to TRBD1. The CDR3 length is 16 residues. CDR1 and CDR2 from the germline V gene are LGHNA and YNFKEQ. V dropped 0 bases and J dropped 6; count of bases not matched to a gene: 4. The CDR3 region is CASSQDPGTGGNEQFF. In nucleotides, the CDR3 is TGTGCCAGCAGCCAAGACCCCGGGACAGGGGGCAATGAGCAGTTCTTC.

This clone is a singleton in its sample. The chain is built from TRBV7-8 and TRBJ2-7, with D uncertain. CDR1 and CDR2 from the germline V gene are SGHVS and FQNEAQ. Trimming removed 1 base from V and 7 bases from J, with 14 bases in between. The CDR3 spans 14 residues. CDR3 DNA: TGTGCCAGCAGCTTAGGAGGTCTGCTCTCGGAGCAGTACTTC. Its protein product is CASSLGGLLSEQYF.

Here the CDR3 reads CSVERTGGGYTF. The CDR3 DNA sequence: TGCAGCGTGGAAAGGACAGGCGGGGGCTACACCTTC. The J gene is TRBJ1-2, the V gene TRBV29-1, with 7 bases fitting TRBD1. V dropped 6 bases and J dropped 8; count of bases not matched to a gene: 9. The CDR3 has 12 amino acids. Germline V gene lookup returns CDR1 SQVTM and CDR2 ANQGSEA. The variable domain in full, with the rest retrieved from reference TRBV29-1 and TRBJ1-2, is SAVISQKPSRDICQRGTSLTIQCQVDSQVTMMFWYRQQPGQSLTLIATANQGSEATYESGFVIDKFPISRPNLTFSTLTVSNMSPEDSSIYLCSVERTGGGYTFGSGTRLTVV.

This clone was recorded a few times. The genes are TRBV11-1 and TRBJ2-7, with 12 bases aligning to TRBD1. V gave up 5 bases and J gave up 0 bases; unmatched junction bases: 5. CDR1 is SGHAT and CDR2 is FQDESV in the germline V gene (reference sequence). The CDR3 totals 16 residues. CDR3 protein: CASSPGTGGDSYEQYF. The CDR3 nucleotides read TGTGCCAGCAGCCCGGGGACAGGGGGCGACTCCTACGAGCAGTACTTC.

This clone appeared a few times. The chain has TRBV7-9 and TRBJ2-3; TRBD2 might be the D (6 bases). Germline CDR1 SEHNR, CDR2 FQNEAQ (reference sequence). V was trimmed by 5 bases and J by 2 bases, leaving 14 bases between them. The CDR3 is 15 amino acids. CDR3 loop: CASSQVGGPTDTQYF. The CDR3 DNA reads TGTGCCAGCAGCCAAGTGGGGGGACCCACAGATACGCAGTATTTT. Complete variable domain (other parts from reference TRBV7-9 and TRBJ2-3): DTGVSQNPRHKITKRGQNVTFRCDPISEHNRLYWYRQTLGQGPEFLTYFQNEAQLEKSRLLSDRFSAERPKGSFSTLEIQRTEQGDSAMYLCASSQVGGPTDTQYFGPGTRLTVL.

The chain recombines TRBV2 with TRBJ2-1; no definite D call. The CDR3 is 16 residues long. CDR1 and CDR2 from the germline V gene are SNHLY and FYNNEI. V dropped 3 bases and J dropped 0 bases, with 12 bases sitting between them. The CDR3: CASSDSRHSSYNEQFF. The CDR3, as DNA: TGTGCCAGCAGTGACAGTCGCCACAGCTCCTACAATGAGCAGTTCTTC.

The CDR3 sequence: CASSLEQGIYEQYF. CDR3 sequence (DNA): TGTGCCAGCAGCTTAGAACAGGGAATCTACGAGCAGTACTTC. The chain employs TRBV7-2 and TRBJ2-5, with D possibly TRBD1 on 6 matching bases. The end of the DNA fits TRBJ2-7 better, so the J call may be wrong. CDR3 length: 14 residues. The germline CDR1 and CDR2 sequences are SGHTA and FQGNSA.

The chain has TRBV28 and TRBJ1-1; the match to TRBD1 covers 12 bases. V dropped 8 bases and J dropped 1; count of bases not matched to a gene: 8. The CDR3 is 16 residues long. Germline V gene sequence: CDR1 MDHEN, CDR2 SYDVKM. The DNA for the CDR3 is TGTGCCAGCCGCGGGACAGGGGGCCACAGGAACACTGAAGCTTTCTTT. Translation: CASRGTGGHRNTEAFF.

The chain couples TRBV5-6 to TRBJ2-3; TRBD1 matches 11 bases. Germline CDR1 reads SGHDT; CDR2 reads YYEEEE. The V gene end was trimmed by 3 bases and the J gene end by 9 bases; junction bases not matched to a gene: 9. The CDR3 extends over 15 amino acids. The CDR3 region has the DNA TGTGCCAGCAGCTCTGGGACAGGGGGAGCCATAACGCAGTATTTT. Its translation: CASSSGTGGAITQYF.

The chain uses TRBV11-2 and TRBJ2-7, with D perhaps TRBD1 (7 bases). Per the germline V gene, CDR1 is SGHAT and CDR2 is FQNNGV. This CDR3 has 14 residues. Trimming took off 1 base at V and 3 bases at J, with 10 bases between the two ends. CDR3 sequence: CASSLGQGGYEQYF. The CDR3 bases are TGTGCCAGCAGCTTAGGACAGGGAGGCTACGAGCAGTACTTC.

The rearrangement joins TRBV7-2 to TRBJ2-2; D possibly corresponds to TRBD2 (7 bases). CDR1 is SGHTA, CDR2 FQGNSA, per germline. There are 16 residues in the CDR3. V lost 5 bases to trimming and J lost 4 bases, with 17 bases between them. The CDR3 is CASSRPGGGPTGELFF. CDR3 coding DNA: TGTGCCAGCAGCCGTCCTGGGGGGGGGCCCACCGGGGAGCTGTTTTTT. Using reference TRBV7-2 and TRBJ2-2 for the parts outside the CDR3, the full variable domain is GAGVSQSPSNKVTEKGKDVELRCDPISGHTALYWYRQSLGQGLEFLIYFQGNSAPDKSGLPSDRFSAERTGGSVSTLTIQRTQQEDSAVYLCASSRPGGGPTGELFFGEGSRLTVL.

The CDR3 nucleotides are TGTGCCAGCAGCCAAGAGCCTGCGGGGGGGGTCAATGAGCAGTTCTTC. This translates into CASSQEPAGGVNEQFF. The J gene is TRBJ2-1, the V gene TRBV4-2; TRBD2 matches at 9 bases. CDR1 is LGHNA, CDR2 YNFKEQ, per germline. The V and J ends lost 0 bases and 6 bases, in that order; junction bases with no gene match: 6. This CDR3 spans 16 amino acids.

The chain carries TRBV7-9 and TRBJ2-2, with 11 nucleotides matching TRBD2. This CDR3 is 19 amino acids long. Trimming cost V 4 bases and J 5 bases; bases outside gene matches: 15. Germline V gene sequence: CDR1 SEHNR, CDR2 FQNEAQ (reference sequence). The CDR3 DNA is TGTGCCAGCAGCTCGATAGCGGGAGGGCCCCTCACTACTACCGGGGAGCTGTTTTTT. Protein: CASSSIAGGPLTTTGELFF.

The CDR3 DNA reads as TGTGCCAGCAGCCGTTTAGCGGGAGGTCCGGGGGAGACCCAGTACTTC. Amino acids: CASSRLAGGPGETQYF. The chain combines TRBV7-9 with TRBJ2-5, with 10 bases fitting TRBD2. The CDR3 is 16 amino acids. Losses at the gene ends were 5 bases for V and 5 bases for J; bases not matched to a gene: 11. Germline assignment: CDR1 SEHNR and CDR2 FQNEAQ (reference sequence).

J is TRBJ1-5 and V is TRBV19; 9 bases are a match to TRBD1. Germline V CDR1 and CDR2: LNHDA, SQIVND (reference sequence). After removal of 5 bases from V and 3 bases from J, the junction contained 11 bases not matched to a gene. The CDR3 is made up of 17 amino acids. The CDR3 sequence is CASSVIAGQGYNQPQHF. CDR3 nucleotide sequence: TGTGCCAGTAGTGTCATCGCGGGACAGGGTTACAATCAGCCCCAGCATTTT.

The V and J genes are TRBV4-3 and TRBJ2-3; 9 bases are shared with TRBD2. The V gene end was trimmed by 1 base and the J gene end by 4 bases; junction bases not matched to a gene: 6. This CDR3 comprises 16 residues. Germline assignment: CDR1 LGHNA and CDR2 YSLEER. This CDR3 reads CASSQAGGGAADTQYF. CDR3 sequence (DNA): TGCGCCAGCAGCCAAGCGGGCGGGGGGGCGGCAGATACGCAGTATTTT.

The rearrangement links TRBV18 to TRBJ2-5, with D unclear. CDR1 is KGHSH, CDR2 LQKENI, per germline. Deletions cut 0 bases from V and 5 bases from J, with 7 bases between. The CDR3 has 13 residues. CDR3 amino acids: CASSPPESETQYF. CDR3 sequence (DNA): TGTGCCAGCTCACCACCGGAGTCCGAGACCCAGTACTTC.

This clone was recorded a few times. This chain joins TRBV11-2 and TRBJ1-2; a weak D match, TRBD1 (5 bases). The V and J ends lost 7 bases and 2 bases respectively, with 23 bases between them. The CDR3 is 17 amino acids. Germline CDR1 is SGHAT and CDR2 is FQNNGV. CDR3 sequence: CASIILGGQDGNYGYTF. In DNA, the CDR3 is TGTGCCAGCATCATTCTCGGGGGTCAAGACGGGAACTATGGCTACACCTTC.

The chain couples TRBV7-2 to TRBJ2-1; TRBD2 aligns across 7 bases. V trimming: 7 bases; J trimming: 8 bases; junction bases outside the gene matches: 14. This CDR3 region has 15 residues. Germline CDR1 SGHTA, CDR2 FQGNSA. Written as DNA, the CDR3 is TGTGCCAGCAACCGGGGGTGGGGGGGAGAGGATGAGCAGTTCTTC. This sequence encodes CASNRGWGGEDEQFF.

The chain is built from TRBV19 and TRBJ2-7, with TRBD2 matching 8 bases. V gave up 4 bases and J gave up 5 bases; unmatched junction bases: 7. CDR3 length: 14 amino acids. Germline CDR1 LNHDA, CDR2 SQIVND (reference sequence). CDR3: CASSTIAGNNEQYF. The DNA of the CDR3 is TGTGCCAGTAGTACAATAGCGGGAAACAACGAGCAGTACTTC.